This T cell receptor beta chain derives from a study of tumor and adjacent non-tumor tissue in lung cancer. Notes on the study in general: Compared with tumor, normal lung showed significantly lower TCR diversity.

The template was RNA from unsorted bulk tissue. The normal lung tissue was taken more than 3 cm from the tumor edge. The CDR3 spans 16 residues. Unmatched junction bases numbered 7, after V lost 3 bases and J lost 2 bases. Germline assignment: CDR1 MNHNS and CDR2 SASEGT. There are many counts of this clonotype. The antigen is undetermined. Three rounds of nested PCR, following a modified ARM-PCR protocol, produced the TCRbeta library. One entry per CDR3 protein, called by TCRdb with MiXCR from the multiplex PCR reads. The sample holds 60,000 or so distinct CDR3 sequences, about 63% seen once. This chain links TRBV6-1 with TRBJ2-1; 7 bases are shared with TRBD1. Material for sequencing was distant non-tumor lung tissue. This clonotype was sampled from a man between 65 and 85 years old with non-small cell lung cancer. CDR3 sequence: CASSEKDRAPYNEQFF. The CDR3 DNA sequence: TGTGCCAGCAGTGAGAAAGACAGGGCCCCCTACAATGAGCAGTTCTTC.